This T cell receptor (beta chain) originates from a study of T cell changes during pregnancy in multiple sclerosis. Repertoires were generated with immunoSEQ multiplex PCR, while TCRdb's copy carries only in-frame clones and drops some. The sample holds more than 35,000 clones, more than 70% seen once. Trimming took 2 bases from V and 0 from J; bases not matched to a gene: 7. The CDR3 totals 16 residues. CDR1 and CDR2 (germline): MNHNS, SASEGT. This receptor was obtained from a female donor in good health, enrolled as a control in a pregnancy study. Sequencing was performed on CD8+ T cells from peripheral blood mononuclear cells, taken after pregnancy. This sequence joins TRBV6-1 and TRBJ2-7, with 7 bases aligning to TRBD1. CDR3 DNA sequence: TGTGCCAGCAGTGAATGGACCGGGACAGCCTCCTACGAGCAGTACTTC. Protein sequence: CASSEWTGTASYEQYF.